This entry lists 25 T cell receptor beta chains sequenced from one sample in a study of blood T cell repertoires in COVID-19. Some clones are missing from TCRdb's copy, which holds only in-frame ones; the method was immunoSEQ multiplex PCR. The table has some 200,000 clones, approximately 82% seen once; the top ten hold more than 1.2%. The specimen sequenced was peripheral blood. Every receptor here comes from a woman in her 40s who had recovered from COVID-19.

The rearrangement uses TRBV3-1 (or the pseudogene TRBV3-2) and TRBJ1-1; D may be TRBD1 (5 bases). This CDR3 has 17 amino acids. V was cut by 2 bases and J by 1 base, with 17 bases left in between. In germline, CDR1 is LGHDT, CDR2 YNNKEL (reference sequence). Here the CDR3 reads CASSQPFAGAGNTEAFF. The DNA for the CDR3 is TGTGCCAGCAGCCAACCCTTCGCTGGGGCCGGGAACACTGAAGCTTTCTTT.

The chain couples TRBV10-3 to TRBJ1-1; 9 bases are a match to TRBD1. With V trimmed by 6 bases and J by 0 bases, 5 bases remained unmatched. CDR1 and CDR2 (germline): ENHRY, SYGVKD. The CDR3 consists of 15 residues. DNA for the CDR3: TGTGCCATCAGACCGGGACAGGGAATGAACACTGAAGCTTTCTTT. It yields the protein CAIRPGQGMNTEAFF.

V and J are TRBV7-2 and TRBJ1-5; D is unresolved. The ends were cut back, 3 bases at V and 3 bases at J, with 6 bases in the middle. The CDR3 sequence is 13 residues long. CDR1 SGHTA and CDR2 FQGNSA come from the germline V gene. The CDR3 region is CASSFGDNQPQHF. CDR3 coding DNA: TGTGCCAGCAGCTTCGGGGACAATCAGCCCCAGCATTTT.

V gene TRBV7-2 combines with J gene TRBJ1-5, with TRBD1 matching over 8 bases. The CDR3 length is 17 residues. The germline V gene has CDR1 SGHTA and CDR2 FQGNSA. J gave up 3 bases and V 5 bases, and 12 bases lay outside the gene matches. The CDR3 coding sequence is TGTGCCAGCAGCCTCCGACCGGGACAGGCCAACAATCAGCCCCAGCATTTT. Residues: CASSLRPGQANNQPQHF.

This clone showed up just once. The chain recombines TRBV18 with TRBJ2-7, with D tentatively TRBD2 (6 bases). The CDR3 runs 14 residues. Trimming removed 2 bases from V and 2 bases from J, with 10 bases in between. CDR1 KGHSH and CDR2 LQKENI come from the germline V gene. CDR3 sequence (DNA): TGTGCCAGCTCACCAATGGGGGGACCCTACGAGCAGTACTTC. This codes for CASSPMGGPYEQYF.

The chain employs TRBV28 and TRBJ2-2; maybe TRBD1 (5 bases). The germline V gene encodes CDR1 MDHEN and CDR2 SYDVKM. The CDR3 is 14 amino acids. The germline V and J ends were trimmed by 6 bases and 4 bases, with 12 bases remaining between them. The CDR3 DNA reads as TGTGCCAGCAGGCCAGGGATCCCCACCGGGGAGCTGTTTTTT. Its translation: CASRPGIPTGELFF.

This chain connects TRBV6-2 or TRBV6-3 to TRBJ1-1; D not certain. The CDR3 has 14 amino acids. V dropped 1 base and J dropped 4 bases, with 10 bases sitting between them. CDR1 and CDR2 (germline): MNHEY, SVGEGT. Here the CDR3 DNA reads TGTGCCAGCAGTTACTTCGTCCGGGGCACTGAAGCTTTCTTT. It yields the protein CASSYFVRGTEAFF.

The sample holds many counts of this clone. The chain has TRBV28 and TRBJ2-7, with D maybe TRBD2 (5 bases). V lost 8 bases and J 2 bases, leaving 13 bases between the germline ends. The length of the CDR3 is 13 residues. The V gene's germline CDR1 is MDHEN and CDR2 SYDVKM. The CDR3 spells CASRDGVTYEQYF. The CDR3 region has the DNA TGTGCCAGCCGGGATGGGGTAACCTACGAGCAGTACTTC. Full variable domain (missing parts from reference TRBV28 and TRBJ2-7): DVKVTQSSRYLVKRTGEKVFLECVQDMDHENMFWYRQDPGLGLRLIYFSYDVKMKEKGDIPEGYSVSREKKERFSLILESASTNQTSMYLCASRDGVTYEQYFGPGTRLTVT.

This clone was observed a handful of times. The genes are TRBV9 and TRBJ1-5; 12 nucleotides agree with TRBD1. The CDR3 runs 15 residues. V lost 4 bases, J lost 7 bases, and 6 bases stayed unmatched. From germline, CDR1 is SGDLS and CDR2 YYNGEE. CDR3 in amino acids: CASSRGQGAKQPQHF. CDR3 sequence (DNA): TGTGCCAGCAGCAGGGGACAGGGGGCAAAACAGCCCCAGCATTTT.

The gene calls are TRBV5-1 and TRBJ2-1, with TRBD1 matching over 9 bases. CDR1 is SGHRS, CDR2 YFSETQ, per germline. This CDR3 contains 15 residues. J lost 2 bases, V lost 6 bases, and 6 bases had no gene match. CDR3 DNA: TGCGCCAGCACTCAGACAGGGGGAACCTACAATGAGCAGTTCTTC. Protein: CASTQTGGTYNEQFF.

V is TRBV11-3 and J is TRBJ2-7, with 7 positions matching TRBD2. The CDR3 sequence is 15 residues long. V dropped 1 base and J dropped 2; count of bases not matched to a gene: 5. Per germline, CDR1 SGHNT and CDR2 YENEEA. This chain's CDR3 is CASSLVSAGAYEQYF. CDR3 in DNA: TGTGCCAGCAGCTTAGTATCTGCGGGGGCCTACGAGCAGTACTTC.

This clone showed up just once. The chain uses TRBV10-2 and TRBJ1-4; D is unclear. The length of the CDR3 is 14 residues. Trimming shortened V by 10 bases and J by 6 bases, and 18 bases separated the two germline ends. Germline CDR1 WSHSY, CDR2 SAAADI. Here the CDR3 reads CATTNEGVDEKLFF. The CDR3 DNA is TGCGCCACGACGAACGAGGGCGTGGATGAAAAACTGTTTTTT.

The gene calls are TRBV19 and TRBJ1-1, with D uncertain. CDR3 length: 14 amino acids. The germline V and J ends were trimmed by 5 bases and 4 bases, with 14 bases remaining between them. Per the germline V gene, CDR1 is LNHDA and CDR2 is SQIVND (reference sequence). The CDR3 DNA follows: TGTGCCAGTAGTCCACGTGATTCGGTCACTGAAGCTTTCTTT. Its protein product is CASSPRDSVTEAFF.

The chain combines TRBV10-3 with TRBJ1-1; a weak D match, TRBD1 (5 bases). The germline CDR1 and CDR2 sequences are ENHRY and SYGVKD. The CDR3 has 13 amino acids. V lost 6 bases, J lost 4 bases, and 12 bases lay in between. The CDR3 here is CAIRPGGTTEAFF. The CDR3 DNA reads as TGTGCCATCAGGCCCGGGGGGACCACTGAAGCTTTCTTT.

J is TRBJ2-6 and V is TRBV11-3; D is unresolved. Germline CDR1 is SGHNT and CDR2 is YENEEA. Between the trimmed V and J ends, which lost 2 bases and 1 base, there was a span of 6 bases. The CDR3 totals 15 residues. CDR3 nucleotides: TGTGCCAGCAGCTTATCCAGATCTGGGGCCAACGTCCTGACTTTC. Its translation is CASSLSRSGANVLTF.

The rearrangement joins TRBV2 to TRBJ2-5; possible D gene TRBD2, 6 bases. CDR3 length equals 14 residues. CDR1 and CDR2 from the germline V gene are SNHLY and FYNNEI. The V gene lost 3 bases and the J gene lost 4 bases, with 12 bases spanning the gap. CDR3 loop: CASSDIAAGETQYF. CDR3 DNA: TGTGCCAGCAGTGATATAGCGGCAGGAGAGACCCAGTACTTC.

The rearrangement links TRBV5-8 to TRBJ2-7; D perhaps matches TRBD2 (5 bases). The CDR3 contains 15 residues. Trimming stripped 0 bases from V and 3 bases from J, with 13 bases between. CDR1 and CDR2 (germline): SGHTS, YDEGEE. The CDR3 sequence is CASSLGASKIYEQYF. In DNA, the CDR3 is TGTGCCAGCAGCTTGGGGGCTAGCAAAATCTACGAGCAGTACTTC.

CDR3 residues: CASSANRATNEKLFF. Here the CDR3 DNA reads TGTGCCAGCAGTGCTAACCGAGCAACTAATGAAAAACTGTTTTTT. This chain joins TRBV2 and TRBJ1-4; D remains unclear. Germline V gene lookup returns CDR1 SNHLY and CDR2 FYNNEI. V gave up 4 bases and J gave up 0 bases, with 9 bases separating them. This CDR3 region has 15 residues.

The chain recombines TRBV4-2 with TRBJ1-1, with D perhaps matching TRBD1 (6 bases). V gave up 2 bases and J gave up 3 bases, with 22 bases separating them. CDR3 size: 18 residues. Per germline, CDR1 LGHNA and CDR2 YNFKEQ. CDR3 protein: CASSQLPTGWAGDTEAFF. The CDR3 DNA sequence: TGTGCCAGCAGCCAACTTCCAACAGGCTGGGCAGGGGACACTGAAGCTTTCTTT.

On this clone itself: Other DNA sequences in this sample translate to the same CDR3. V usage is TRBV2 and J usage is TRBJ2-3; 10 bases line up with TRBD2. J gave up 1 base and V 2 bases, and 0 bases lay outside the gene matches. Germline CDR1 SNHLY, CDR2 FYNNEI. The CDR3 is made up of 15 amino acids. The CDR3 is CASSELAGGTDTQYF. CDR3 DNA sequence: TGTGCCAGCAGTGAACTAGCGGGGGGCACAGATACGCAGTATTTT. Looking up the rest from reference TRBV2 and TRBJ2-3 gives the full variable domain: EPEVTQTPSHQVTQMGQEVILRCVPISNHLYFYWYRQILGQKVEFLVSFYNNEISEKSEIFDDQFSVERPDGSNFTLKIRSTKLEDSAMYFCASSELAGGTDTQYFGPGTRLTVL.

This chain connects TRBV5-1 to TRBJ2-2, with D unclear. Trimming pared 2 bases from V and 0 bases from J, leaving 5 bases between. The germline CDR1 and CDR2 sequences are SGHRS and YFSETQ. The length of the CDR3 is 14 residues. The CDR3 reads CASSFRPNTGELFF. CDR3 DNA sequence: TGCGCCAGCAGCTTTCGTCCGAACACCGGGGAGCTGTTTTTT.

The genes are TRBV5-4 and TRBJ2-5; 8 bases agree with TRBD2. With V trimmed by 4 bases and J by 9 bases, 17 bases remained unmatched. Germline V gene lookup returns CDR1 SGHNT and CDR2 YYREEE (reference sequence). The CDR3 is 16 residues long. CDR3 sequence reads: CASSQQVGLAGLSQYF. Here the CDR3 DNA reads TGTGCCAGCAGCCAACAAGTAGGACTAGCCGGATTGTCCCAGTACTTC.

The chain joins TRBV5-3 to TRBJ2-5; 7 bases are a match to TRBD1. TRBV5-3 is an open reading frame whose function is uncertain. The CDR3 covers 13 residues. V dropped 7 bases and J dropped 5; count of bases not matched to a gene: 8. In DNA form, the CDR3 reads TGTGCCAGAGTCGGGACAGACCGGGAGACCCAGTACTTC. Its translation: CARVGTDRETQYF.

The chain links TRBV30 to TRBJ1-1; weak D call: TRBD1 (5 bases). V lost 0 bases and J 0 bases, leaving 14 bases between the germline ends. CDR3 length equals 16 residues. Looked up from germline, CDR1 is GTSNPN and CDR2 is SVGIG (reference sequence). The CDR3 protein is CAWSVAMGPVNTEAFF. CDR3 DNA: TGTGCCTGGAGTGTTGCCATGGGGCCGGTGAACACTGAAGCTTTCTTT.

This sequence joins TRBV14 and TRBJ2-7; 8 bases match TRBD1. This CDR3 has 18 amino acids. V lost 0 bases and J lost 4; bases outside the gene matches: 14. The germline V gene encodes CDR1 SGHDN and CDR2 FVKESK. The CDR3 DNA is TGTGCCAGCAGCCAAGATACGGACAGGGAGGTAAGCCTATACGAGCAGTACTTC. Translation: CASSQDTDREVSLYEQYF.